Following are 27 T cell receptor beta chains from one sample sequenced in a study of T cell repertoires in cytomegalovirus infection. TCRdb reanalysed the reads using MiXCR and keeps one entry per CDR3 protein. Here the sample spans around 200,000 distinct CDR3 sequences, around 35% being singletons. The antigens of these receptors remain unknown. Material: CD8+ T cells from cultured PBMCs, obtained from culture after CMV antigen stimulation. These receptors came from a human donor in good health (CMV status not recorded). Some clones in this sample may be carry-over from other donors' samples.

The chain is built from TRBV7-9 and TRBJ2-5; 7 nucleotides match TRBD1. V shed 2 bases and J 2 bases; nucleotides not matched to a gene: 8. CDR1 is SEHNR, CDR2 FQNEAQ, per germline (reference sequence). The CDR3 is 16 amino acids. The CDR3 loop reads CASSLPYDRAQETQYF. The CDR3 bases are TGTGCCAGCAGCTTACCCTACGACAGGGCGCAAGAGACCCAGTACTTC.

This chain connects TRBV29-1 to TRBJ2-1; D remains unclear. Trimming removed 5 bases from V and 5 bases from J, with 7 bases in between. Germline V gene data show CDR1 as SQVTM and CDR2 as ANQGSEA. CDR3 length equals 11 residues. CDR3 amino acids: CSVIQNNEQFF. Written as DNA, the CDR3 is TGCAGCGTTATCCAGAACAATGAGCAGTTCTTC.

This chain joins TRBV28 and TRBJ2-2; no clear D gene. The CDR3 has 16 residues. Trimming shortened V by 5 bases and J by 1 base, and 14 bases separated the two germline ends. In germline, CDR1 is MDHEN, CDR2 SYDVKM. As DNA, the CDR3 is TGTGCCAGCAGTGTAGAGGCCGACCTGAACACCGGGGAGCTGTTTTTT. Translation gives CASSVEADLNTGELFF.

J is TRBJ2-7 and V is TRBV4-2; perhaps TRBD2 as D (5 bases). Trimming removed 0 bases from V and 0 bases from J, with 12 bases in between. The CDR3 is made up of 16 amino acids. CDR1 is LGHNA, CDR2 YNFKEQ, per germline. The CDR3 bases are TGTGCCAGCAGCCAAGATAACGGGGAAAGCTCCTACGAGCAGTACTTC. This translates into CASSQDNGESSYEQYF.

The gene calls are TRBV7-3 and TRBJ2-2; D gene unclear. The CDR3 contains 12 residues. Germline CDR1 SGHTA, CDR2 FQGTGA. V dropped 5 bases and J dropped 6 bases, with 7 bases sitting between them. CDR3 nucleotides: TGTGCCAGCAGCCGCCTCCCCGGGGAGCTGTTTTTT. It translates to CASSRLPGELFF.

This rearrangement joins TRBV14 to TRBJ2-3, with D unclear. This CDR3 has 13 amino acids. V gave up 1 base and J gave up 1 base, with 3 bases separating them. Per the germline V gene, CDR1 is SGHDN and CDR2 is FVKESK. In DNA, the CDR3 is TGTGCCAGCAGCCAAGGGGGCACAGATACGCAGTATTTT. It is translated as CASSQGGTDTQYF.

This chain joins TRBV7-2 and TRBJ1-2, with D possibly TRBD1 on 6 matching bases. This CDR3 is 17 amino acids long. The germline CDR1 and CDR2 sequences are SGHTA and FQGNSA. V lost 1 base to trimming and J lost 5 bases, with 20 bases between them. CDR3 protein: CASSLVTRGSLSYGYTF. CDR3 DNA sequence: TGTGCCAGCAGCTTAGTTACCAGGGGCTCGCTCTCTTATGGCTACACCTTC.

Points on this clonotype: Since a much larger clone is just one base distant, this may be a read error. The J gene is TRBJ1-4, the V gene TRBV7-2, with D uncertain. The CDR3 has 15 residues. Trimming shortened V by 4 bases and J by 1 base, and 10 bases separated the two germline ends. CDR1 and CDR2 (germline): SGHTA, FQGNSA. CDR3 DNA sequence: TGTGCCAGCAGCTCTCGGGGAGTAACTAATGAAAAACTGTTTTTT. It yields the protein CASSSRGVTNEKLFF.

This clonotype was counted a few times. The chain joins TRBV11-3 to TRBJ2-2; TRBD1 matches at 9 bases. J lost 2 bases, V lost 5 bases, and 6 bases had no gene match. Looked up from germline, CDR1 is SGHNT and CDR2 is YENEEA. This CDR3 region has 16 residues. The CDR3 sequence is CASSPGQGRNTGELFF. The CDR3 region has the DNA TGTGCCAGCAGCCCCGGACAGGGGCGAAACACCGGGGAGCTGTTTTTT.

The rearrangement uses TRBV10-3 and TRBJ2-5; TRBD1 matches 7 bases. There are 13 residues in the CDR3. Germline CDR1 reads ENHRY; CDR2 reads SYGVKD. Trimming at V came to 6 bases and at J to 1 base, leaving 2 bases not matched to a gene. CDR3 sequence reads: CAISDRVQETQYF. The DNA for the CDR3 is TGTGCCATCAGCGACAGGGTCCAAGAGACCCAGTACTTC.

This chain uses TRBV12-5 with TRBJ1-5, with 7 bases fitting TRBD1. Trimming removed 1 base from V and 7 bases from J; junction bases left unmatched: 4. CDR1 LGHNT and CDR2 FRNRAP come from the germline V gene. CDR3 length: 14 amino acids. As DNA, the CDR3 is TGTGCTAGTGGTTTGGGACAGGGAGGACAGCCCCAGCATTTT. It specifies CASGLGQGGQPQHF.

Here the CDR3 DNA reads TGTGCCAGCAGTGAACTTCCGACTTTAAAAGAGACCCAGTACTTC. Translated, it gives CASSELPTLKETQYF. V and J are TRBV2 and TRBJ2-5; D is uncertain. V was clipped by 2 bases and J by 3 bases, with 13 bases between them. CDR1 and CDR2 (germline): SNHLY, FYNNEI. This CDR3 is 15 amino acids long.

The chain combines TRBV7-6 with TRBJ2-1; D is ambiguous. The CDR3 covers 15 residues. Germline V gives CDR1 SGHVS, CDR2 FNYEAQ. Trimming left V 1 base short and J 3 bases short, with 10 bases between. CDR3 DNA: TGTGCCAGCAGCTTAGTTTTGGGTAGCTACAATGAGCAGTTCTTC. Its protein product is CASSLVLGSYNEQFF.

The rearrangement uses TRBV30 and TRBJ2-1; D might be TRBD2 (6 bases). Per the germline V gene, CDR1 is GTSNPN and CDR2 is SVGIG (reference sequence). V was trimmed by 3 bases and J by 15 bases, leaving 21 bases between them. The length of the CDR3 is 13 residues. The CDR3 DNA reads TGTGCCTGGAGCGAAGGGACTGCTCTTGAGGGGTTCTTC. It is translated as CAWSEGTALEGFF.

The chain recombines TRBV13 with TRBJ2-1, with 7 nucleotides matching TRBD1. This CDR3 contains 16 residues. The V gene end was trimmed by 4 bases and the J gene end by 0 bases; junction bases not matched to a gene: 6. Looked up from germline, CDR1 is PRHDT and CDR2 is FYEKMQ (reference sequence). CDR3 amino acids: CASSSQGDSSYNEQFF. DNA of the CDR3: TGTGCCAGCAGCTCCCAGGGGGACAGCTCCTACAATGAGCAGTTCTTC.

In the case of this clonotype: One end of the junction is discordant with germline, which a read error may explain. The rearrangement links TRBV7-9 to TRBJ1-5; D remains unclear. From germline, CDR1 is SEHNR and CDR2 FQNEAQ (reference sequence). The CDR3 totals 16 residues. CDR3 sequence: CASSLDLIDSNQPQHF. CDR3 bases: TGTGCAAGCAGCTTAGACCTGATTGATAGCAATCAGCCCCAGCATTTT.

In its sample, this clonotype was seen a few times. The chain couples TRBV5-4 to TRBJ2-1; D not certain. V lost 5 bases, J lost 1 base, and 7 bases lay in between. Germline loops: CDR1 SGHNT, CDR2 YYREEE (reference sequence). The CDR3 has 13 residues. CDR3 loop: CASRLGSYNEQFF. CDR3 in DNA: TGTGCCAGCAGACTCGGTTCCTACAATGAGCAGTTCTTC.

V and J are TRBV29-1 and TRBJ2-7; TRBD1 aligns across 7 bases. The V gene's germline CDR1 is SQVTM and CDR2 ANQGSEA. The CDR3 consists of 13 residues. In nucleotides, the CDR3 is TGCAGGGGCCCCGGGACAGACTCCTACGAGCAGTACTTC. It specifies CRGPGTDSYEQYF.

The chain joins TRBV20-1 to TRBJ2-7, with TRBD2 matching 7 bases. V shed 7 bases, J shed 3 bases, and the junction held 6 bases outside the gene matches. Germline CDR1 reads DFQATT; CDR2 reads SNEGSKA (reference sequence). The CDR3 extends over 12 amino acids. The CDR3: CSVEAGFYEQYF. The CDR3 DNA follows: TGCAGTGTGGAAGCGGGGTTCTACGAGCAGTACTTC.

This clonotype has a handful of counts. J is TRBJ1-1 and V is TRBV6-1, with 7 bases matching TRBD1. The CDR3 covers 14 residues. In germline, CDR1 is MNHNS, CDR2 SASEGT. Trimming took 7 bases from V and 6 from J; bases not matched to a gene: 11. For the CDR3, the DNA is TGTGCCAGCACCCCCGACAGGGAGGTCGCTGAAGCTTTCTTT. Its translation: CASTPDREVAEAFF.

V gene TRBV12-3 or TRBV12-4 combines with J gene TRBJ2-7, with 7 bases identical to TRBD1. The CDR3 loop spans 14 amino acids. V gave up 4 bases and J gave up 2 bases; unmatched junction bases: 5. The CDR3 sequence is CASSSWDSTYEQYF. Here the CDR3 DNA reads TGTGCCAGCAGTTCCTGGGACAGTACCTACGAGCAGTACTTC.

This clonotype was seen a few times. V usage is TRBV6-6 and J usage is TRBJ1-5; the D gene is possibly TRBD1 (5 bases). Trimming took off 0 bases at V and 4 bases at J, with 10 bases between the two ends. This CDR3 contains 15 residues. Germline V gene data show CDR1 as MNHNY and CDR2 as SVGAGI (reference sequence). This CDR3 reads CASSYSGEGNQPQHF. CDR3 nucleotides: TGTGCCAGCAGTTACTCAGGGGAAGGGAATCAGCCCCAGCATTTT.

This clonotype was counted between two and nine times. The rearrangement joins TRBV19 to TRBJ2-1, with D unclear. Germline loops: CDR1 LNHDA, CDR2 SQIVND (reference sequence). The CDR3 is 12 amino acids. Trimming removed 4 bases at V and 5 bases at J, with 6 bases between. For the CDR3, the DNA is TGTGCCAGTAGTACTATCAACAATGAGCAGTTCTTC. Its translation: CASSTINNEQFF.

This clonotype was counted only a few times. The CDR3 spells CASRYTGELFF. The CDR3 DNA reads TGCGCCAGCAGATACACCGGGGAGCTGTTTTTT. The gene calls are TRBV5-1 and TRBJ2-2; D ambiguous. The CDR3 contains 11 residues. V gave up 5 bases and J gave up 3 bases, with 2 bases separating them. Germline-derived CDR1 and CDR2 are SGHRS and YFSETQ.

There are a few counts of this clonotype. The chain recombines TRBV5-4 with TRBJ1-1, with D possibly matching TRBD1 (5 bases). V was shortened by 1 base and J by 1 base, with 8 bases between the two germline ends. This CDR3 is built from 14 residues. Germline loops: CDR1 SGHNT, CDR2 YYREEE (reference sequence). CDR3 region: CASSLSDRNTEAFF. The CDR3 nucleotides are TGTGCCAGCAGCTTGAGTGACAGGAACACTGAAGCTTTCTTT.

The chain combines TRBV27 with TRBJ1-2; D is possibly TRBD1 (5 bases). This CDR3 region has 15 residues. V was pared by 2 bases and J by 3 bases, with 13 bases between. The germline V gene has CDR1 MNHEY and CDR2 SMNVEV (reference sequence). The CDR3 bases are TGTGCCAGCAGTTTAGCCGGGACCCACTACTATGGCTACACCTTC. Protein product: CASSLAGTHYYGYTF.

There are a few counts of this clonotype. This chain connects TRBV7-8 to TRBJ2-7; D call uncertain. Germline V gene data show CDR1 as SGHVS and CDR2 as FQNEAQ. The CDR3 loop spans 15 amino acids. V was shortened by 3 bases and J by 3 bases, with 15 bases between the two germline ends. This CDR3 reads CASSLEIGPNYEQYF. The CDR3 nucleotides are TGTGCCAGCAGCTTGGAGATCGGTCCCAACTACGAGCAGTACTTC.